The present T cell receptor (beta chain) was sequenced within a study of cytomegalovirus exposure and HLA in healthy donors. Losses at the gene ends were 5 bases for V and 4 bases for J; bases not matched to a gene: 6. There are 14 residues in the CDR3. Per germline, CDR1 SGHTA and CDR2 FQGTGA. With 60 Vbeta and 13 Jbeta primers, the PCR was carried out. TCRdb's copy holds only in-frame clones and misses some; the assay was immunoSEQ multiplex PCR. The repertoire table contains around 150,000 clones. This chain joins TRBV7-3 and TRBJ1-2, with 8 bases that match TRBD1. The source is a woman aged 55-75 years in good health and CMV-seronegative. The sequencing input was PBMCs. The CDR3 region is CASSASGGSYGYTF. The DNA for the CDR3 is TGTGCCAGCAGCGCCTCAGGGGGCAGCTATGGCTACACCTTC.